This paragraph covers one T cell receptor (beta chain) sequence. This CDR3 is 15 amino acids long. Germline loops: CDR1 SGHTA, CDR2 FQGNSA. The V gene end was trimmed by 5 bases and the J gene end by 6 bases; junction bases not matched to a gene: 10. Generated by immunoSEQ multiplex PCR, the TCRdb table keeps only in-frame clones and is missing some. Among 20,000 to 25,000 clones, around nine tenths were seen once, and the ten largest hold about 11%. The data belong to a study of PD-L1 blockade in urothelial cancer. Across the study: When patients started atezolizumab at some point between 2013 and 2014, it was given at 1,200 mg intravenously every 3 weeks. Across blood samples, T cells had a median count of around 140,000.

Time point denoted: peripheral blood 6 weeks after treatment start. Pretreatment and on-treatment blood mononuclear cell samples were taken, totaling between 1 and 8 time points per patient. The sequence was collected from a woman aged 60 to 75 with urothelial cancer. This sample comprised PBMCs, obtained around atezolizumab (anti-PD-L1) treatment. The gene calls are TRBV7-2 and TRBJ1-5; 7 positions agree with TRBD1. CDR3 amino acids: CASSEGPGGGQPQHF. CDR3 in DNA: TGTGCCAGCAGCGAAGGACCAGGGGGAGGTCAGCCCCAGCATTTT.